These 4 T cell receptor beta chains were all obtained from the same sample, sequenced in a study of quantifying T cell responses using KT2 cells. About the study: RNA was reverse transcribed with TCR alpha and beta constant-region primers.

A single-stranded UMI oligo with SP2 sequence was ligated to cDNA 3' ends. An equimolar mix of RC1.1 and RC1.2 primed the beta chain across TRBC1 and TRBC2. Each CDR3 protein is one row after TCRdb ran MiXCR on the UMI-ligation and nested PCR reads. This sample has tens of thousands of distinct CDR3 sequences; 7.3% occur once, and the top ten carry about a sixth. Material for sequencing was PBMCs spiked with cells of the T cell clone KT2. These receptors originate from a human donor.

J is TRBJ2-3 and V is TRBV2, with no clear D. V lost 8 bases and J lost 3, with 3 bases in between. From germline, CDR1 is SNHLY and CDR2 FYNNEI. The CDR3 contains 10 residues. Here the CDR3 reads CASRTDTQYF. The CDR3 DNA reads TGTGCCAGCCGTACAGATACGCAGTATTTT.

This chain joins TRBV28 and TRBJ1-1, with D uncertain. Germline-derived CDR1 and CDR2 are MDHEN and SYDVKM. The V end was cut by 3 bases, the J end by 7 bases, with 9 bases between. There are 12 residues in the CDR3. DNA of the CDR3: TGTGCCAGCAGTTTTCGAGGCCTTGAAGCTTTCTTT. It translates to CASSFRGLEAFF. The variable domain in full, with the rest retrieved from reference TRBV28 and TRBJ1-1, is DVKVTQSSRYLVKRTGEKVFLECVQDMDHENMFWYRQDPGLGLRLIYFSYDVKMKEKGDIPEGYSVSREKKERFSLILESASTNQTSMYLCASSFRGLEAFFGQGTRLTVV.

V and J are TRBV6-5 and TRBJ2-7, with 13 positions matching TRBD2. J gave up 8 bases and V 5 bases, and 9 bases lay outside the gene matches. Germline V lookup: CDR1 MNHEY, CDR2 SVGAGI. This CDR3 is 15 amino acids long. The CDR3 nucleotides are TGTGCCAGCAGTAGAGGACTAGCGGGAGCGGGCAAGCAGTACTTC. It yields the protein CASSRGLAGAGKQYF.

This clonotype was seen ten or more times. CDR3 protein: CASSLGGPGSPLHF. The CDR3 DNA reads TGTGCCAGCAGCTTGGGAGGGCCCGGTTCACCCCTCCACTTT. The genes are TRBV5-4 and TRBJ1-6; D is unclear. Trimming pared 0 bases from V and 9 bases from J, leaving 10 bases between. This CDR3 comprises 14 residues. Germline CDR1 SGHNT, CDR2 YYREEE (reference sequence).